The next 17 T cell receptor beta chains were all read from a single sample in a study of blood T cell repertoires in COVID-19. Assay used: immunoSEQ multiplex PCR; TCRdb lists only in-frame clones, some missing. The table lists about 98,000 clones, 60% to 80% of them singletons. The sample comprised peripheral blood. Receptor source: a man aged 60 to 69 with active or convalescent COVID-19.

The chain recombines TRBV9 with TRBJ2-3, with D perhaps matching TRBD2 (6 bases). The CDR3 has 17 residues. The germline V and J ends were trimmed by 4 bases and 2 bases, with 20 bases remaining between them. In germline, CDR1 is SGDLS, CDR2 YYNGEE. CDR3 protein: CASSTTYGTLSTDTQYF. Here the CDR3 DNA reads TGTGCCAGCAGCACGACCTACGGGACTCTCTCCACAGATACGCAGTATTTT.

The chain employs TRBV6-1 and TRBJ1-5, with D perhaps matching TRBD1 (6 bases). In germline, CDR1 is MNHNS, CDR2 SASEGT. The CDR3 contains 18 residues. The ends were cut back, 0 bases at V and 1 base at J, with 16 bases in the middle. The CDR3 DNA reads TGTGCCAGCAGTGAAGCGCGGGGGGCAGGGAGGAGCAATCAGCCCCAGCATTTT. Translated: CASSEARGAGRSNQPQHF.

The chain links TRBV28 to TRBJ2-6; 7 nucleotides line up with TRBD1. This CDR3 spans 15 amino acids. Germline V gives CDR1 MDHEN, CDR2 SYDVKM. V lost 5 bases to trimming and J lost 4 bases; unmatched junction nucleotides: 5. CDR3 sequence: CASSKQGSGANVLTF. In nucleotides, the CDR3 is TGTGCCAGCAGTAAACAGGGGTCCGGGGCCAACGTCCTGACTTTC.

The chain couples TRBV3-1 (or the pseudogene TRBV3-2) to TRBJ2-1; TRBD2 aligns across 9 bases. The V gene's germline CDR1 is LGHDT and CDR2 YNNKEL (reference sequence). The J segment lost 8 bases and the V segment lost 1 base, leaving 6 bases of the junction unmatched. The CDR3 loop spans 15 amino acids. This CDR3 is CASSQAGTSNHEQFF. The CDR3 nucleotides read TGTGCCAGCAGCCAAGCCGGGACTAGCAACCATGAGCAGTTCTTC.

This chain uses TRBV5-1 with TRBJ2-2, with 15 bases aligning to TRBD2. CDR1 is SGHRS and CDR2 is YFSETQ in the germline V gene. Trimming removed 5 bases from V and 4 bases from J; junction bases left unmatched: 0. CDR3 size: 15 residues. CDR3 in DNA: TGCGCCAGCAGGGGACTAGCGGGAGGCACCGGGGAGCTGTTTTTT. Its translation: CASRGLAGGTGELFF.

This sequence joins TRBV2 and TRBJ2-7; 8 bases are shared with TRBD1. Germline CDR1 reads SNHLY; CDR2 reads FYNNEI. This CDR3 region has 13 residues. The junction had 4 bases not matched to a gene; V was cut back by 6 bases and J by 3 bases. This CDR3 reads CASRGQVNYEQYV. In DNA form, the CDR3 reads TGTGCCAGCAGGGGACAGGTTAACTACGAGCAGTACGTC.

V gene TRBV3-1 (or the pseudogene TRBV3-2) combines with J gene TRBJ2-7, with D unclear. CDR1 LGHDT and CDR2 YNNKEL come from the germline V gene (reference sequence). This CDR3 has 11 residues. Trimming stripped 4 bases from V and 4 bases from J, with 5 bases between. The CDR3 sequence: CASSPGYEQYF. CDR3 coding DNA: TGTGCCAGCAGCCCAGGATACGAGCAGTACTTC.

The V and J genes are TRBV28 and TRBJ2-2; D is ambiguous. Germline CDR1 and CDR2: MDHEN and SYDVKM. This CDR3 has 16 residues. V was pared by 6 bases and J by 0 bases, with 14 bases between. CDR3 sequence: CASRLFSASNTGELFF. As DNA, the CDR3 is TGTGCCAGCAGGCTTTTCAGTGCCTCGAACACCGGGGAGCTGTTTTTT. Drawing the rest from reference TRBV28 and TRBJ2-2, the complete variable domain is DVKVTQSSRYLVKRTGEKVFLECVQDMDHENMFWYRQDPGLGLRLIYFSYDVKMKEKGDIPEGYSVSREKKERFSLILESASTNQTSMYLCASRLFSASNTGELFFGEGSRLTVL.

The CDR3 DNA reads as TGCAGCGTTGAAAGGGTTCAGGGAAAGACCCAGTACTTC. Its translation is CSVERVQGKTQYF. The chain carries TRBV29-1 and TRBJ2-5; a weak D match, TRBD1 (5 bases). V gave up 2 bases and J gave up 6 bases, with 13 bases separating them. The CDR3 loop spans 13 amino acids. Per the germline V gene, CDR1 is SQVTM and CDR2 is ANQGSEA.

This clone was detected a few times. The CDR3 loop reads CASSLGTAGGFTDTQYF. CDR3 DNA: TGTGCCAGCAGCTTGGGAACAGCGGGAGGGTTCACAGATACGCAGTATTTT. This rearrangement joins TRBV5-5 to TRBJ2-3, with 10 positions matching TRBD2. The CDR3 sequence is 17 residues long. Trimming cost V 0 bases and J 2 bases; bases outside gene matches: 6. CDR1 and CDR2 (germline): SGHKS, YYEKEE (reference sequence). Combining the CDR3 with reference TRBV5-5 and TRBJ2-3 gives the whole variable domain DAGVTQSPTHLIKTRGQQVTLRCSPISGHKSVSWYQQVLGQGPQFIFQYYEKEERGRGNFPDRFSARQFPNYSSELNVNALLLGDSALYLCASSLGTAGGFTDTQYFGPGTRLTVL.

This chain connects TRBV7-2 to TRBJ1-3, with D unclear. Germline loops: CDR1 SGHTA, CDR2 FQGNSA. With 1 base removed from V and 9 bases from J, the gap between germline ends came to 16 bases. The CDR3 consists of 15 residues. The CDR3 nucleotides read TGTGCCAGCAGCTTAGGACGGCAGGCCGGAGGCACCATATATTTT. It encodes CASSLGRQAGGTIYF.

The table lists this clone with a few counts. The chain couples TRBV18 to TRBJ1-3; no reliable D call. Trimming removed 3 bases from V and 0 bases from J, with 12 bases in between. The CDR3 consists of 16 residues. Germline assignment: CDR1 KGHSH and CDR2 LQKENI. The CDR3 DNA follows: TGTGCCAGCTCACCGGAGATGGTACGCTCTGGAAACACCATATATTTT. It encodes CASSPEMVRSGNTIYF.

This clone was found a few times. V gene TRBV5-1 combines with J gene TRBJ2-3; 8 bases are shared with TRBD2. Germline CDR1 and CDR2: SGHRS and YFSETQ. Unmatched junction bases numbered 5, after V lost 5 bases and J lost 0 bases. This CDR3 has 15 amino acids. The CDR3: CASSSGLASTDTQYF. The CDR3 nucleotides are TGCGCCAGCAGTTCTGGACTAGCAAGCACAGATACGCAGTATTTT.

The rearrangement uses TRBV19 and TRBJ2-2, with D perhaps matching TRBD2 (5 bases). CDR3 length: 16 amino acids. V lost 0 bases, J lost 3 bases, and 11 bases lay in between. Germline V gene data show CDR1 as LNHDA and CDR2 as SQIVND (reference sequence). The CDR3 coding sequence is TGTGCCAGTAGTATAGAGGAGGCCAGACACACCGGGGAGCTGTTTTTT. As protein: CASSIEEARHTGELFF.

This sequence joins TRBV19 and TRBJ1-5; D is perhaps TRBD1 (5 bases). There are 16 residues in the CDR3. The germline V gene encodes CDR1 LNHDA and CDR2 SQIVND (reference sequence). The V end was cut by 9 bases, the J end by 1 base, with 19 bases between. The CDR3 DNA reads as TGTGCCAGCATAAGAAAAATTGGGGCCAGCAATCAGCCCCAGCATTTT. Its translation: CASIRKIGASNQPQHF.

The chain recombines TRBV18 with TRBJ1-1, with D perhaps matching TRBD1 (5 bases). Germline lookup yields CDR1 KGHSH and CDR2 LQKENI. Trimming left V 3 bases short and J 5 bases short, with 13 bases between. The CDR3 spans 14 residues. The CDR3 DNA reads as TGTGCCAGCTCACCGATCGGGGGGGGAACTGAAGCTTTCTTT. Encoded protein: CASSPIGGGTEAFF.

The chain links TRBV6-4 to TRBJ2-1; D may be TRBD1 (6 bases). In germline, CDR1 is MRHNA, CDR2 SNTAGT. Deletions cut 6 bases from V and 6 bases from J, with 18 bases between. The CDR3 runs to 15 residues. The CDR3 DNA is TGTGCCAGCAGCCTGGAGGCAGGGGATTCCAATGAGCAGTTCTTC. It encodes CASSLEAGDSNEQFF.